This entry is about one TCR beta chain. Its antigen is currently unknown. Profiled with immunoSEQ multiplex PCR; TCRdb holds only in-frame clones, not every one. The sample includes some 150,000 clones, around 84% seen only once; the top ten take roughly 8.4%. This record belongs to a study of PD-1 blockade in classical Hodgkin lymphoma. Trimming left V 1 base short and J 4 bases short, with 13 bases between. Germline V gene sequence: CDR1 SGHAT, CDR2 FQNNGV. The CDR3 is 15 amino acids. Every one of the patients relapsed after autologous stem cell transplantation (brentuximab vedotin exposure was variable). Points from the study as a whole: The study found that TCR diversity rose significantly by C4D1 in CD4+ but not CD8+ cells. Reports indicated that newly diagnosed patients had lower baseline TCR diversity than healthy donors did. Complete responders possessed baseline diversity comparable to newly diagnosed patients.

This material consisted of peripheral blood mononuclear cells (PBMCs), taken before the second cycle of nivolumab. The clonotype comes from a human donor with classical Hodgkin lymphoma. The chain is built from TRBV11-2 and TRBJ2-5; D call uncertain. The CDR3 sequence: CASSLGVTSPETQYF. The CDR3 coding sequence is TGTGCCAGCAGCTTAGGGGTCACTTCCCCAGAGACCCAGTACTTC.